The 5 T cell receptor beta chains reported below all come from one sample, sequenced in a study of T cell clonality in common variable immunodeficiency. The data were produced by immunoSEQ multiplex PCR, yet TCRdb's version contains in-frame clones alone and is incomplete. In total the sample includes about 45,000 clones, none of them seen once. Sequenced material: peripheral blood mononuclear cells. The receptors were gathered from a person aged 18-70 years in good health.

At least ten counts were recorded for this clone. The CDR3 goes on 3 residues after the read ends, and that part is filled in from the germline J gene. The J gene is TRBJ2-7, the V gene TRBV20-1; D may be TRBD2 (5 bases). The V gene's germline CDR1 is DFQATT and CDR2 SNEGSKA (reference sequence). The CDR3 is 13 amino acids. Trimming shortened V by 4 bases and J by 0 bases, and 10 bases separated the two germline ends. The sequenced part of the CDR3 DNA is TGCAGTGCTAAGGACTTGAACTCCTACGAG. Translation: CSAKDLNSYE. The full CDR3 protein reads CSAKDLNSYEQYF.

This clone appeared many times. The CDR3 is cut off 3 residues early in the read; its end comes from the germline J gene. V usage is TRBV5-6 and J usage is TRBJ2-3; the match to TRBD1 covers 9 bases. Germline values: CDR1 SGHDT, CDR2 YYEEEE. V dropped 4 bases and J dropped 5; count of bases not matched to a gene: 8. The CDR3 consists of 15 residues. This CDR3 reads CASSLGTGRQDTQYF. The covered CDR3 bases are TGTGCCAGCAGCCTAGGGACAGGGAGGCAAGATACG.

This clone was seen at least ten times. The read is 3 residues too short to cover the CDR3 end, so that end is filled in from the germline J gene. J is TRBJ2-7 and V is TRBV5-6; D is unclear. V was cut by 1 base and J by 3 bases, with 8 bases left in between. The CDR3 has 13 residues. Per germline, CDR1 SGHDT and CDR2 YYEEEE. The CDR3 protein is CASSLYSFYEQYF. The part of the CDR3 DNA that was read is TGTGCCAGCAGCTTGTACAGCTTCTACGAG.

This clone was observed at least ten times. The sequence runs out 3 residues before the end of the CDR3; the remainder is reconstructed from the germline J gene. The chain carries TRBV4-1 and TRBJ2-4, with D perhaps matching TRBD2 (6 bases). The CDR3 is 12 amino acids. Germline V gene lookup returns CDR1 MGHRA and CDR2 YSYEKL. CDR3 loop: CASSQGRGNQYF. Incomplete CDR3 DNA: TGCGCCAGCAGCCAAGGCCGGGGGAAT.

This clone has at least ten counts. The CDR3 end lies 3 residues beyond the end of the read and is filled in from the germline J gene. The chain recombines TRBV7-2 with TRBJ2-5, with 7 positions matching TRBD1. The CDR3 loop spans 15 amino acids. With V trimmed by 7 bases and J by 2 bases, 10 bases remained unmatched. CDR1 is SGHTA, CDR2 FQGNSA, per germline. The CDR3: CASTPRGQSQETQYF. The sequenced part of the CDR3 DNA is TGTGCCAGCACCCCCCGGGGACAGTCACAAGAGACC. The variable domain in full, with the rest retrieved from reference TRBV7-2 and TRBJ2-5, is GAGVSQSPSNKVTEKGKDVELRCDPISGHTALYWYRQSLGQGLEFLIYFQGNSAPDKSGLPSDRFSAERTGGSVSTLTIQRTQQEDSAVYLCASTPRGQSQETQYFGPGTRLLVL.